This T cell receptor (beta chain) was found in a study of CD8 T cells in ankylosing spondylitis. About this clonotype itself: The antigen is unknown.

Researchers built TCR beta libraries using quantitative 5'-RACE with molecular barcodes. TCRdb used MiXCR to reprocess the 5' RACE reads, holding one entry per CDR3 protein. The table records around 480,000 distinct CDR3 sequences, 17% of them present only once. The V and J ends lost 0 bases and 0 bases respectively, with 17 bases between them. Germline V gene sequence: CDR1 LGHDT, CDR2 YNNKEL (reference sequence). The CDR3 consists of 18 residues. Study results and caveats: Previously reported in reactive arthritis synovial fluid and blood were some of the motif variants. Disease-linked clones, CD8+, were relatively rare in peripheral blood. About 8 highly homologous variants made up a TCR beta motif, and this motif appeared characteristic of ankylosing spondylitis blood. Enrichment of disease-linked clones was reportedly significant in matched ankylosing spondylitis synovial fluid.

The clonotype was recovered from a male donor with ankylosing spondylitis. The genes are TRBV3-1 and TRBJ1-1; no reliable D call. The sequenced sample was blood, either unsorted or a sorted T cell fraction (not recorded which). CDR3 residues: CASSQDRAGKGLNTEAFF. The DNA for the CDR3 is TGTGCCAGCAGCCAAGATCGGGCAGGTAAAGGATTGAACACTGAAGCTTTCTTT.